This T cell receptor (beta chain) originates from a study of blood T cell repertoires in COVID-19. Study overall: From the United States, Italy and Spain came samples of acute and convalescent COVID-19. From T cells, B-cell-depleted T cells, or PBMCs came the material, which was cDNA or gDNA.

The CDR3 extends over 11 amino acids. CDR1 is GTSNPN and CDR2 is SVGIG in the germline V gene (reference sequence). V lost 7 bases to trimming and J lost 4 bases; unmatched junction nucleotides: 1. Libraries were prepared by immunoSEQ multiplex PCR; TCRdb keeps only in-frame clonotypes and omits some of them. The sample holds over 200,000 clones; approximately 86% are singletons and the top ten take approximately 0.7%. The rearrangement uses TRBV30 and TRBJ2-1, with TRBD1 identical over 7 bases. Source material: peripheral blood. This receptor was obtained from a man in his forties with acute or convalescent COVID-19. The CDR3 bases are TGTGCCTTGGGACAGTACAATGAGCAGTTCTTC. Protein sequence: CALGQYNEQFF.